Following are 32 T cell receptor beta chains from one sample sequenced in a study of blood T cell repertoires in COVID-19. Generated by immunoSEQ multiplex PCR, the TCRdb table keeps only in-frame clones and is missing some. The repertoire holds some 200,000 clones, with approximately 90% as singletons. Sequencing used peripheral blood. Receptors originate from a man aged 50 to 59 with acute or convalescent COVID-19.

This clone showed up just a few times. The chain is built from TRBV28 and TRBJ1-2; 10 nucleotides agree with TRBD1. This CDR3 contains 15 residues. The germline gives CDR1 MDHEN, CDR2 SYDVKM. Trimming at V came to 1 base and at J to 4 bases, leaving 3 bases not matched to a gene. The DNA for the CDR3 is TGTGCCAGCAGTTTATTGACAGGGGGCAGCTATGGCTACACCTTC. Protein product: CASSLLTGGSYGYTF.

J is TRBJ2-3 and V is TRBV24-1; possible D gene TRBD2, 5 bases. CDR1 KGHDR and CDR2 SFDVKD come from the germline V gene. This CDR3 comprises 13 residues. The ends were cut back, 1 base at V and 8 bases at J, with 9 bases in the middle. CDR3 coding DNA: TGTGCCACCAGTGATTTTCGACGGGGTACGCAGTATTTT. Its protein product is CATSDFRRGTQYF.

The V call is TRBV30, the J call TRBJ1-5, with a tentative D call TRBD1 (5 bases). The CDR3 is 15 residues long. Between the trimmed V and J ends, which lost 1 base and 2 bases, there was a span of 12 bases. The germline V gene has CDR1 GTSNPN and CDR2 SVGIG (reference sequence). The DNA for the CDR3 is TGTGCCTGGAGTGCGGGACTCTCCGGCAATCAGCCCCAGCATTTT. Protein product: CAWSAGLSGNQPQHF.

The rearrangement uses TRBV6-2 or TRBV6-3 and TRBJ1-1; D gene uncertain. Germline CDR1 MNHEY, CDR2 SVGEGT. The CDR3 runs to 14 residues. The ends were cut back, 0 bases at V and 1 base at J, with 6 bases in the middle. Here the CDR3 reads CASSYSYRNTEAFF. CDR3 DNA: TGTGCCAGCAGTTACTCGTATAGGAACACTGAAGCTTTCTTT.

V gene TRBV19 combines with J gene TRBJ2-6; 8 bases match TRBD1. The germline V gene has CDR1 LNHDA and CDR2 SQIVND (reference sequence). The CDR3 extends over 16 amino acids. The V and J ends lost 5 bases and 1 base, in that order; junction bases with no gene match: 4. CDR3 nucleotide sequence: TGTGCCAGTAGTCTAAGACAGGGGTCTGGGGCCAACGTCCTGACTTTC. Protein sequence: CASSLRQGSGANVLTF. Variable domain in full (rest from reference TRBV19 and TRBJ2-6): DGGITQSPKYLFRKEGQNVTLSCEQNLNHDAMYWYRQDPGQGLRLIYYSQIVNDFQKGDIAEGYSVSREKKESFPLTVTSAQKNPTAFYLCASSLRQGSGANVLTFGAGSRLTVL.

CDR3 sequence reads: CASSIDRPENEKLFF. CDR3 coding DNA: TGTGCCAGTAGTATAGATCGGCCGGAGAATGAAAAACTGTTTTTT. This rearrangement joins TRBV19 to TRBJ1-4; D is unclear. V was clipped by 0 bases and J by 5 bases, with 10 bases between them. This CDR3 has 15 amino acids. Per the germline V gene, CDR1 is LNHDA and CDR2 is SQIVND (reference sequence).

This clone has just a few counts. In the same sample, other DNA sequences code for this CDR3. The V call is TRBV9, the J call TRBJ2-5; 14 bases agree with TRBD2. Germline V gene lookup returns CDR1 SGDLS and CDR2 YYNGEE. CDR3 length: 16 residues. The J segment lost 2 bases and the V segment lost 0 bases, leaving 0 bases of the junction unmatched. The CDR3 sequence is CASSVGLAGGQETQYF. For the CDR3, the DNA is TGTGCCAGCAGCGTAGGACTAGCGGGGGGGCAAGAGACCCAGTACTTC. Variable domain in full (rest from reference TRBV9 and TRBJ2-5): DSGVTQTPKHLITATGQRVTLRCSPRSGDLSVYWYQQSLDQGLQFLIQYYNGEERAKGNILERFSAQQFPDLHSELNLSSLELGDSALYFCASSVGLAGGQETQYFGPGTRLLVL.

This clone was recorded a few times. The rearrangement links TRBV4-2 to TRBJ1-4; D perhaps matches TRBD1 (5 bases). Looked up from germline, CDR1 is LGHNA and CDR2 is YNFKEQ. Trimming took 4 bases from V and 0 from J, leaving 18 bases between them. CDR3 length equals 18 residues. The CDR3 DNA sequence: TGTGCCAGCAGCCCCGGGGTTGGGGGAGGTGCAACTAATGAAAAACTGTTTTTT. It yields the protein CASSPGVGGGATNEKLFF.

The V gene is TRBV7-2, the J gene TRBJ2-7; 9 bases are shared with TRBD1. This CDR3 has 14 amino acids. Trimming cost V 0 bases and J 6 bases; bases outside gene matches: 3. The germline CDR1 and CDR2 sequences are SGHTA and FQGNSA. CDR3 bases: TGTGCCAGCAGCTTAGCCGGGACAGGGATCGAGCAGTACGTC. Translated, it gives CASSLAGTGIEQYV.

The V gene is TRBV21-1, the J gene TRBJ2-1; the DNA was not used to check the table's D call, TRBD2. TRBV21-1 corresponds to a pseudogene. This CDR3 has 17 amino acids. CDR3 coding DNA: TGTGCCAGCAGCAAAGGGGATAGCGGGCGCCCCTACAATGAGCAGTTCTTC. As protein: CASSKGDSGRPYNEQFF.

This clone was found a few times. The J gene is TRBJ1-5, the V gene TRBV28; D may be TRBD1 (6 bases). V dropped 6 bases and J dropped 4 bases, with 10 bases sitting between them. Germline-derived CDR1 and CDR2 are MDHEN and SYDVKM. The CDR3 consists of 13 residues. CDR3 nucleotides: TGTGCCAGCAGACAGGGAAATAATCAGCCCCAGCATTTT. This translates into CASRQGNNQPQHF.

The chain combines TRBV7-2 with TRBJ2-1; 8 bases align to TRBD2. CDR3 length: 15 residues. V gave up 8 bases and J gave up 8 bases; unmatched junction bases: 14. The germline gives CDR1 SGHTA, CDR2 FQGNSA. CDR3 sequence reads: CASFPGGVRSDEQFF. CDR3 in DNA: TGTGCCAGCTTTCCCGGGGGGGTCCGTTCCGATGAGCAGTTCTTC. Full variable domain (missing parts from reference TRBV7-2 and TRBJ2-1): GAGVSQSPSNKVTEKGKDVELRCDPISGHTALYWYRQSLGQGLEFLIYFQGNSAPDKSGLPSDRFSAERTGGSVSTLTIQRTQQEDSAVYLCASFPGGVRSDEQFFGPGTRLTVL.

The V call is TRBV20-1, the J call TRBJ2-5, with no clear D. CDR1 is DFQATT and CDR2 is SNEGSKA in the germline V gene (reference sequence). Between the trimmed V and J ends, which lost 2 bases and 2 bases, there was a span of 3 bases. The CDR3 spans 11 residues. The CDR3 DNA is TGCAGTGCTAGACTACAAGAGACCCAGTACTTC. Encoded protein: CSARLQETQYF.

The rearrangement joins TRBV7-2 to TRBJ1-1; unclear D gene. Germline CDR1 SGHTA, CDR2 FQGNSA. Trimming took off 6 bases at V and 1 base at J, with 15 bases between the two ends. This CDR3 spans 15 amino acids. The CDR3 DNA reads TGTGCCAGCAGGGTGCGGGGTCTGGAGAACACTGAAGCTTTCTTT. Amino acids: CASRVRGLENTEAFF.

The chain joins TRBV19 to TRBJ1-6, with 12 positions matching TRBD1. This CDR3 spans 16 amino acids. CDR1 LNHDA and CDR2 SQIVND come from the germline V gene (reference sequence). The V and J ends lost 4 bases and 6 bases, in that order; junction bases with no gene match: 4. CDR3 bases: TGTGCCAGTAGTAGCTGGGACAGGGGGCCTAATTCACCCCTCCACTTT. It translates to CASSSWDRGPNSPLHF.

The chain carries TRBV28 and TRBJ2-3; 10 nucleotides align to TRBD2. Germline-derived CDR1 and CDR2 are MDHEN and SYDVKM. J gave up 2 bases and V 6 bases, and 14 bases lay outside the gene matches. The CDR3 covers 18 residues. DNA of the CDR3: TGTGCCAGCAGGCAAGAACCCCGGACTAGCGGATACACAGATACGCAGTATTTT. Translated: CASRQEPRTSGYTDTQYF. Full variable domain (rest looked up from reference TRBV28 and TRBJ2-3): DVKVTQSSRYLVKRTGEKVFLECVQDMDHENMFWYRQDPGLGLRLIYFSYDVKMKEKGDIPEGYSVSREKKERFSLILESASTNQTSMYLCASRQEPRTSGYTDTQYFGPGTRLTVL.

This chain connects TRBV6-5 to TRBJ2-7; the match to TRBD1 covers 9 bases. The germline CDR1 and CDR2 sequences are MNHEY and SVGAGI. This CDR3 is 14 amino acids long. V was clipped by 6 bases and J by 7 bases; unmatched bases: 10. In DNA form, the CDR3 reads TGTGCCAGCAGAACCGGGACAGGGCTGGAGGAGCAGTACGTC. Encoded protein: CASRTGTGLEEQYV.

This chain uses TRBV19 with TRBJ1-1, with 12 positions matching TRBD1. Germline lookup yields CDR1 LNHDA and CDR2 SQIVND (reference sequence). This CDR3 has 16 residues. The junction had 8 bases not matched to a gene; V was cut back by 5 bases and J by 4 bases. CDR3 coding DNA: TGTGCCAGTAGTGAGGGACAGGGGGCTTGGGGCACTGAAGCTTTCTTT. This translates into CASSEGQGAWGTEAFF. Full variable domain (outside the CDR3, taken from reference TRBV19 and TRBJ1-1): DGGITQSPKYLFRKEGQNVTLSCEQNLNHDAMYWYRQDPGQGLRLIYYSQIVNDFQKGDIAEGYSVSREKKESFPLTVTSAQKNPTAFYLCASSEGQGAWGTEAFFGQGTRLTVV.

The rearrangement uses TRBV4-1 and TRBJ2-7, with D possibly being TRBD1 (6 bases). The V gene lost 5 bases and the J gene lost 3 bases, with 11 bases spanning the gap. The germline V gene has CDR1 MGHRA and CDR2 YSYEKL. The CDR3 is 13 amino acids. The CDR3 is CASSSLQGYEQYF. Written as DNA, the CDR3 is TGCGCCAGCAGCTCGCTACAGGGCTACGAGCAGTACTTC.

This chain links TRBV4-3 with TRBJ1-4; TRBD1 matches 8 bases. This CDR3 is 15 amino acids long. CDR1 is LGHNA, CDR2 YSLEER, per germline. J lost 7 bases, V lost 1 base, and 5 bases had no gene match. The CDR3 sequence: CASSQGVGTGEKLFF. DNA of the CDR3: TGCGCCAGCAGCCAAGGAGTCGGGACAGGTGAAAAACTGTTTTTT.

The chain couples TRBV6-4 to TRBJ1-2; the D gene is possibly TRBD1 (5 bases). Trimming left V 4 bases short and J 5 bases short, with 8 bases between. The CDR3 contains 12 residues. Germline V gene lookup returns CDR1 MRHNA and CDR2 SNTAGT. CDR3 protein: CASSAGDYGYTF. CDR3 sequence (DNA): TGTGCCAGCAGTGCGGGGGATTATGGCTACACCTTC.

This chain connects TRBV10-3 to TRBJ1-3, with 8 bases fitting TRBD1. This CDR3 is 14 amino acids long. J gave up 3 bases and V 7 bases, and 5 bases lay outside the gene matches. Germline V gene lookup returns CDR1 ENHRY and CDR2 SYGVKD. This chain's CDR3 is CAITPGGSGNTIYF. CDR3 bases: TGTGCCATCACCCCAGGGGGCAGTGGAAACACCATATATTTT.

The rearrangement uses TRBV11-2 and TRBJ2-2, with 8 bases aligning to TRBD2. The CDR3 runs to 16 residues. CDR1 and CDR2 from the germline V gene are SGHAT and FQNNGV. V lost 5 bases to trimming and J lost 3 bases; unmatched junction nucleotides: 8. The CDR3 DNA reads as TGTGCCAGCAGCCCCAGCGGGAGAGGTGACACCGGGGAGCTGTTTTTT. Protein sequence: CASSPSGRGDTGELFF.

This chain connects TRBV4-1 to TRBJ2-5; the match to TRBD2 covers 11 bases. Germline V gene lookup returns CDR1 MGHRA and CDR2 YSYEKL. J gave up 4 bases and V 4 bases, and 8 bases lay outside the gene matches. This CDR3 contains 16 residues. The CDR3 here is CASSRLGLAVRETQYF. The CDR3 DNA follows: TGCGCCAGCAGCCGGCTGGGACTAGCGGTGAGAGAGACCCAGTACTTC.

This clone showed up just a few times. This chain links TRBV19 with TRBJ1-2, with unresolved D. The germline V and J ends were trimmed by 4 bases and 5 bases, with 20 bases remaining between them. CDR1 and CDR2 from the germline V gene are LNHDA and SQIVND (reference sequence). This CDR3 is built from 16 residues. CDR3 residues: CASSTSGGNFPYGYTF. Here the CDR3 DNA reads TGTGCCAGTAGTACGTCAGGTGGCAACTTCCCGTATGGCTACACCTTC.

CDR3 bases: TGTGCCAGCAGTTTGTCCGGGACAGGCGCCGAGCAGTACTTC. Translated: CASSLSGTGAEQYF. The rearrangement uses TRBV27 and TRBJ2-7; 8 nucleotides line up with TRBD1. CDR3 length: 14 residues. The germline V gene has CDR1 MNHEY and CDR2 SMNVEV (reference sequence). V trimming: 3 bases; J trimming: 6 bases; junction bases outside the gene matches: 7.

The chain employs TRBV7-9 and TRBJ2-5, with TRBD2 as a possible D gene (6 bases). Germline CDR1 is SEHNR and CDR2 is FQNEAQ (reference sequence). Between the trimmed V and J ends, which lost 5 bases and 7 bases, there was a span of 20 bases. There are 15 residues in the CDR3. CDR3 protein: CASSQTFRRAVTQYF. In DNA form, the CDR3 reads TGTGCCAGCAGCCAAACCTTTAGGAGGGCTGTGACCCAGTACTTC.

In nucleotides, the CDR3 is TGCGCCAGCAGCCTCTACAGGGATTTGAACACTGAAGCTTTCTTT. Residues: CASSLYRDLNTEAFF. This sequence joins TRBV5-1 and TRBJ1-1, with D possibly matching TRBD1 (6 bases). The V gene lost 4 bases and the J gene lost 0 bases, with 13 bases spanning the gap. Germline V CDR1 and CDR2: SGHRS, YFSETQ. This CDR3 contains 15 residues.

The gene calls are TRBV5-1 and TRBJ1-1; 7 positions agree with TRBD1. The CDR3 totals 14 residues. V lost 0 bases, J lost 10 bases, and 9 bases stayed unmatched. Germline values: CDR1 SGHRS, CDR2 YFSETQ. Written as DNA, the CDR3 is TGCGCCAGCAGCTTGGCCGGGCAGGGGGATAGAGCTTTCTTT. It codes for CASSLAGQGDRAFF.

The V gene is TRBV3-1 (or the pseudogene TRBV3-2), the J gene TRBJ2-5; 9 bases align to TRBD1. Trimming at V came to 1 base and at J to 2 bases, leaving 11 bases not matched to a gene. The CDR3 totals 18 residues. Germline V gene data show CDR1 as LGHDT and CDR2 as YNNKEL (reference sequence). The CDR3 protein is CASSQARRTGDLQETQYF. As DNA, the CDR3 is TGTGCCAGCAGCCAAGCAAGAAGGACAGGGGATCTACAAGAGACCCAGTACTTC.

The J gene is TRBJ1-5, the V gene TRBV15; D not resolved. Between the trimmed V and J ends, which lost 0 bases and 2 bases, there was a span of 8 bases. This CDR3 region has 15 residues. Germline lookup yields CDR1 LNHNV and CDR2 YYDKDF (reference sequence). This chain's CDR3 is CATSRDGRGNQPQHF. The CDR3 DNA sequence: TGTGCCACCAGCAGAGATGGGAGGGGCAATCAGCCCCAGCATTTT.

The rearrangement uses TRBV9 and TRBJ2-1; TRBD2 matches 10 bases. J gave up 4 bases and V 4 bases, and 11 bases lay outside the gene matches. CDR1 SGDLS and CDR2 YYNGEE come from the germline V gene. This CDR3 contains 17 residues. CDR3 residues: CASSSTSGTSEYNEQFF. In DNA form, the CDR3 reads TGTGCCAGCAGCTCTACTTCCGGGACTAGCGAATACAATGAGCAGTTCTTC.